The source of this T cell receptor beta chain is a study of CD8 T cells in ankylosing spondylitis. Study observations and caveats: A motif in TCR beta, a set of about eight highly homologous variants, appeared characteristic of ankylosing spondylitis blood. Reportedly, matched ankylosing spondylitis synovial fluid was significantly enriched for disease-linked clones.

Deletions cut 2 bases from V and 1 base from J, with 11 bases between. Germline V gives CDR1 MNHEY, CDR2 SVGAGI. The CDR3 covers 15 residues. The authors made TCR beta libraries by quantitative 5'-RACE with molecular barcodes. TCRdb called the 5' RACE reads again in MiXCR, with one record for every CDR3 protein. The data show under 250,000 distinct CDR3 sequences, with about 7.3% seen just once and 13% to 15% held by the top ten. This clonotype was seen at least ten times. Antigen: not known. The clonotype originates from a male donor with ankylosing spondylitis. This rearrangement joins TRBV6-5 to TRBJ2-5; D may be TRBD1 (6 bases). Sequenced sample: blood, either unsorted or a sorted T cell fraction (not recorded which). In DNA form, the CDR3 reads TGTGCCAGCAGTTACCTCCAGGGGATCCAAGAGACCCAGTACTTC. Its translation is CASSYLQGIQETQYF.